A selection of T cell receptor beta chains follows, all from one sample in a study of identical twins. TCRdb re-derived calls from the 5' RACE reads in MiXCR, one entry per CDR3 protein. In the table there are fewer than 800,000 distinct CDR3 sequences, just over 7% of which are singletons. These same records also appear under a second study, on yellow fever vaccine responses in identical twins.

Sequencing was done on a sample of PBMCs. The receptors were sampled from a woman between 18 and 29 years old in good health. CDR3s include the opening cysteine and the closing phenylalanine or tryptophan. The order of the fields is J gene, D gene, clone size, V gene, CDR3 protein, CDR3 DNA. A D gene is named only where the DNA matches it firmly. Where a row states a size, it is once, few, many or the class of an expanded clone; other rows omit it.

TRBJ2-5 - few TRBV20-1 CSARLLGETQYF TGCAGTGCGAGACTATTGGGGGAGACCCAGTACTTC
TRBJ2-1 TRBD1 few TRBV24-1 CATSDDDEGAHYNEQFF TGTGCCACCAGCGATGATGATGAGGGGGCACACTACAATGAGCAGTTCTTC
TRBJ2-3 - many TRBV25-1 CASSGRPGHSTDTQYF TGTGCCAGCAGTGGACGTCCGGGACACAGCACAGATACGCAGTATTTT
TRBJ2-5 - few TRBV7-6 CASSLRLWQGKGETQYF TGTGCCAGCAGCTTACGGCTCTGGCAGGGGAAGGGGGAGACCCAGTACTTC
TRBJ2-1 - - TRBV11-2 CASSFRDTAFF TGTGCCAGCAGCTTCCGGGACACCGCGTTCTTC
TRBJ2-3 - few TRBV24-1 CATSDYGDTDTQYF TGTGCCACCAGTGATTATGGCGACACAGATACGCAGTATTTT
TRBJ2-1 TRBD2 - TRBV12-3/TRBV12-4 CASSDQRGGRGNEQFF TGTGCCAGCAGTGATCAGCGGGGGGGCCGTGGCAATGAGCAGTTCTTC
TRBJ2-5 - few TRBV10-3 CAISQSTETQYF TGTGCCATCAGCCAAAGTACAGAGACCCAGTACTTC
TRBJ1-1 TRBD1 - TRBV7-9 CASSVETGRRTEAFF TGTGCCAGCAGCGTAGAGACAGGGCGGCGGACTGAAGCTTTCTTT
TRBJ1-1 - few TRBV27 CASSFLGGSEAFF TGTGCCAGCAGTTTTTTAGGTGGGTCTGAAGCTTTCTTT
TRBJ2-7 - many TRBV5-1 CASSSGEDSYEQYF TGCGCCAGCAGTTCCGGCGAAGACTCCTACGAGCAGTACTTC
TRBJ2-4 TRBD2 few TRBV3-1 CASSSLAGTSGGAKNIQYF TGTGCCAGCAGCTCTCTAGCGGGGACTTCAGGGGGAGCCAAAAACATTCAGTACTTC
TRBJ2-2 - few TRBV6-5 CASSYSTHQNAGELFF TGTGCCAGCAGTTACTCGACACACCAGAACGCCGGGGAGCTGTTTTTT
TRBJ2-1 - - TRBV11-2 CASSLRGFPYNEQFF TGTGCCAGCAGCTTAAGAGGGTTCCCCTACAATGAGCAGTTCTTC
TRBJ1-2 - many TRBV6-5 CASSITGHGYTF TGTGCCAGCAGTATTACAGGGCACGGCTACACCTTC